A selection of T cell receptor beta chains follows, all from one sample in a study of blood T cells in healthy people across ages. TCRdb independently ran MiXCR on the 5' RACE reads; one entry per CDR3 protein. The sample yields roughly 680,000 distinct CDR3 sequences, approximately 52% seen once. The source material was blood. These receptors were collected from a woman at least 80 years old in good health. The CDR3 runs from the conserved cysteine through the conserved F or W. Fields, in order: J gene, V gene, D gene, clone size, CDR3 protein, CDR3 DNA. D genes are given only for firm matches. Clone size appears in some rows only: once, few, many, or a class for an expanded clone.

>TRBJ2-1|TRBV10-3|.|many
CAISESTEPYNEQFF
TGTGCCATCAGTGAGTCTACGGAACCCTACAATGAGCAGTTCTTC
>TRBJ2-7|TRBV5-1|.|.
CASSSNNNEQYF
TGCGCCAGCAGCTCAAATAACAATGAGCAGTACTTC
>TRBJ2-1|TRBV7-2|.|many
CASSHSVPDEQFF
TGTGCCAGCAGCCACTCGGTACCAGATGAGCAGTTCTTC
>TRBJ2-2|TRBV4-1|.|few
CASSLTGPGELFF
TGCGCCAGCAGCCTAACAGGGCCCGGGGAGCTGTTTTTT
>TRBJ2-3|TRBV5-1|TRBD2|many
CASSFLAGNTDTQYF
TGCGCCAGCAGCTTCCTAGCGGGTAACACAGATACGCAGTATTTT
>TRBJ2-3|TRBV12-3/TRBV12-4|.|.
CASSPIKGPQGRLSTDTQYF
TGTGCCAGCAGTCCGATCAAAGGCCCCCAGGGACGGCTTAGCACAGATACGCAGTATTTT
>TRBJ2-7|TRBV29-1|TRBD1|few
CSVGTGWYEQYF
TGCAGCGTGGGGACAGGGTGGTACGAGCAGTACTTC
>TRBJ1-6|TRBV20-1|TRBD1|.
CSARSTRDSWDSPLHF
TGCAGTGCTAGATCTACCCGGGACAGTTGGGATTCACCCCTCCACTTT
>TRBJ1-4|TRBV20-1|TRBD1|.
CSARDSGTGFEKLFF
TGCAGTGCTAGAGACTCCGGGACAGGGTTCGAAAAACTGTTTTTT
>TRBJ1-5|TRBV3-1|.|few
CASSLAPRMPQHF
TGTGCCAGCAGCCTGGCCCCCCGGATGCCCCAGCATTTT